Sequencing of this T cell receptor beta chain was carried out in a study of cytomegalovirus exposure and HLA in healthy donors. The CDR3 is 14 amino acids. V shed 4 bases and J 7 bases; nucleotides not matched to a gene: 8. Germline V gene sequence: CDR1 SGHVS, CDR2 FQNEAQ. PCR involved 60 Vbeta and 13 Jbeta primers. The repertoire was sequenced with immunoSEQ multiplex PCR; TCRdb's copy has only in-frame clones and lacks some. Found here are approximately 170,000 clones, roughly 77% of them singletons; the top ten hold over 4.5%. This clone was recorded a few times. No antigen is known for it. General observations from the study: Later examination showed HLA-associated TCR beta chains had greater clonal expansion than equally common others. In a later analysis, a missense DCLRE1C variant was linked to TCR beta V- and J-gene trimming.

Sequencing was done on a sample of PBMCs. The origin of this receptor is a male donor in good health and CMV-seronegative. This rearrangement joins TRBV7-8 to TRBJ2-7, with TRBD2 matching 9 bases. CDR3 sequence: CASSSSGTYGEQYF. CDR3 DNA sequence: TGTGCCAGCAGCTCTAGCGGGACCTACGGGGAGCAGTACTTC.